This T cell receptor beta chain was sequenced during a study of blood T cell repertoires in COVID-19. Across the whole study: The cDNA or gDNA used as material had been derived from T cells, B-cell-depleted T cells, or PBMCs.

The germline gives CDR1 MNHEY, CDR2 SVGEGT. J lost 3 bases, V lost 2 bases, and 1 base had no gene match. This CDR3 contains 14 residues. Repertoires were generated with immunoSEQ multiplex PCR, while TCRdb's copy carries only in-frame clones and drops some. The sample holds approximately 61,000 clones; around 83% are singletons and the top ten take 10% to 13%. The source of this sequence is a man aged 50-59 years with COVID-19, enrolled during active disease. Sequences were obtained from peripheral blood. The chain recombines TRBV6-2 or TRBV6-3 with TRBJ1-2; TRBD1 matches at 9 bases. CDR3 DNA: TGTGCCAGCAGTTACGACAGGGGGGACTATGGCTACACCTTC. It translates to CASSYDRGDYGYTF.